Detailed here is one TCR beta chain. Its antigen is unidentified. Built from TCR beta cDNA, the libraries had unique molecular identifiers in them. Researchers reported 400,000 to 550,000 cDNA molecules coming from roughly 1 to 10 million T cells. TCRdb re-derived calls from the PCR reads in MiXCR, one entry per CDR3 protein. The sample records about 760,000 distinct CDR3 sequences, about 32% being singletons. This sample was taken from a study of post-analysis software for immune sequencing data. Study-wide background: Relapsing-remitting, secondary progressive and progressive-relapsing multiple sclerosis were all included among the disease courses.

Trimming removed 5 bases at V and 4 bases at J, with 20 bases between. The CDR3 totals 16 residues. CDR1 is SGHVS and CDR2 is FQNEAQ in the germline V gene. General study findings and limits: The study found significantly lower normalized Chao1 diversity in multiple sclerosis patients than in controls. When patients were compared with controls, a handful of TRBV segments were more frequent, TRBV5-6, TRBV5-1 and TRBV20-1 among them.

Sequences were obtained from blood. The receptor was isolated from a girl aged 5-17 years with multiple sclerosis. This chain connects TRBV7-8 to TRBJ1-2; perhaps TRBD1 as D (5 bases). In DNA form, the CDR3 reads TGTGCCAGCAGCGAGAGAATGCTCAGGGTTCCCTATGGCTACACCTTC. This codes for CASSERMLRVPYGYTF. The full variable domain, its missing parts supplied by reference TRBV7-8 and TRBJ1-2, is GAGVSQSPRYKVAKRGQDVALRCDPISGHVSLFWYQQALGQGPEFLTYFQNEAQLDKSGLPSDRFFAERPEGSVSTLKIQRTQQEDSAVYLCASSERMLRVPYGYTFGSGTRLTVV.